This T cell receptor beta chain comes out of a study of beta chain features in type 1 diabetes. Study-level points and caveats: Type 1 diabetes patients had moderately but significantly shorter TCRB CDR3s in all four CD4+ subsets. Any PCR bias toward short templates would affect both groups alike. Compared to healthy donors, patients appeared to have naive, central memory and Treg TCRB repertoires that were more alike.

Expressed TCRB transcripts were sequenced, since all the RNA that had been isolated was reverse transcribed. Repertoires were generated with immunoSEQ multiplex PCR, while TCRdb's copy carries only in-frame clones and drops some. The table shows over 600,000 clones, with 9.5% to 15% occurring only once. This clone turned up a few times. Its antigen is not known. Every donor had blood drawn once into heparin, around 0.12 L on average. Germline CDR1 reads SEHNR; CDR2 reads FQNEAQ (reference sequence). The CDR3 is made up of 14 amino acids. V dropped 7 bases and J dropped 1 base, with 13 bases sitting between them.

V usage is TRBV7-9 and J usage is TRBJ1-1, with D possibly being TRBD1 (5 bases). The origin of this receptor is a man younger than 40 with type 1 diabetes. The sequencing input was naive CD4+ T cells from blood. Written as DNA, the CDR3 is TGTGCCAGCAACCTCAGGGAGAAGAACACTGAAGCTTTCTTT. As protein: CASNLREKNTEAFF.